These T cell receptor beta chains were read from a single sample in a study of blood T cell repertoires in COVID-19. Here immunoSEQ multiplex PCR was the method, and the copy in TCRdb shows in-frame clones only, minus some. The repertoire holds over 200,000 clones, with 70% to 90% as singletons. What was sequenced was PBMCs or T cells enriched from blood (not recorded which). Receptor source: a woman aged 50 to 60 who had recovered from COVID-19. The CDR3 runs from the conserved cysteine through the conserved F or W. D genes are given only for firm matches. Size is stated for part of the rows, as once, few or many counts, or as a class when the clone is expanded.

CDR3 protein	CDR3 DNA	clone size	V gene	J gene	D gene
CASSFQGGQETQYF	TGCGCCAGCAGCTTTCAGGGGGGACAGGAGACCCAGTACTTC	.	TRBV5-1	TRBJ2-5	.
CASRLKPGQGAEKLFF	TGCGCCAGCAGACTGAAACCGGGACAGGGGGCTGAAAAACTGTTTTTT	.	TRBV5-1	TRBJ1-4	TRBD1
CASSREVEKLFF	TGTGCCAGCTCACGGGAGGTTGAAAAACTGTTTTTT	.	TRBV18	TRBJ1-4	.
CASSQAPGRDTDTQYF	TGTGCCAGCAGCCAAGCTCCGGGGAGGGACACAGATACGCAGTATTTT	few	TRBV4-2	TRBJ2-3	TRBD2
CSVAGTPGTDTQYF	TGCAGCGTCGCCGGGACTCCTGGAACAGATACGCAGTATTTT	.	TRBV29-1	TRBJ2-3	.
CASSERTVQYF	TGTGCCAGCAGTGAGCGAACAGTACAATACTTC	.	TRBV6-1	TRBJ2-7	.
CASTDREGSQYF	TGTGCCAGCACGGACAGGGAAGGGTCCCAGTACTTC	.	TRBV6-5	TRBJ2-5	TRBD1
CSVRSGTGLEKLFF	TGCAGCGTTCGAAGCGGGACAGGGCTTGAAAAACTGTTTTTT	.	TRBV29-1	TRBJ1-4	TRBD1
CASSQNNEQFF	TGTGCCAGCAGCCAGAACAATGAGCAGTTCTTC	.	TRBV7-9	TRBJ2-1	.
CASSVSAGVVNEQFF	TGTGCCAGCAGCGTCTCAGCGGGAGTAGTGAATGAGCAGTTCTTC	.	TRBV9	TRBJ2-1	TRBD2
CASSSTLGGAGDTQYF	TGTGCCAGCAGTTCAACCCTAGGGGGCGCAGGGGATACGCAGTATTTT	.	TRBV28	TRBJ2-3	TRBD1
CASTPSAGANTGELFF	TGCGCCAGCACACCCTCAGCGGGAGCGAACACCGGGGAGCTGTTTTTT	.	TRBV5-1	TRBJ2-2	TRBD2
CASVYYNEQFF	TGCGCCAGCGTGTACTACAATGAGCAGTTCTTC	.	TRBV5-1	TRBJ2-1	.
CASSLTSGRRQFF	TGTGCCAGCAGCTTAACGAGTGGGAGAAGGCAGTTCTTC	.	TRBV7-3	TRBJ2-1	.
CASTLTAGQGNFYEQYF	TGTGCCAGCACCCTAACAGCTGGACAGGGGAATTTTTACGAGCAGTACTTC	.	TRBV7-9	TRBJ2-7	TRBD1
CASSFLLAGDSGEQYF	TGTGCCAGCAGTTTTCTACTAGCGGGAGATAGTGGCGAGCAGTACTTC	.	TRBV28	TRBJ2-7	TRBD2
CASSPSGPRLAVLYEQYF	TGTGCCAGCAGCCCCTCGGGGCCTCGACTAGCGGTTCTCTACGAGCAGTACTTC	.	TRBV12-1	TRBJ2-7	.
CASTSGGELFF	TGTGCCAGCACATCCGGCGGGGAGCTGTTTTTT	few	TRBV27	TRBJ2-2	.